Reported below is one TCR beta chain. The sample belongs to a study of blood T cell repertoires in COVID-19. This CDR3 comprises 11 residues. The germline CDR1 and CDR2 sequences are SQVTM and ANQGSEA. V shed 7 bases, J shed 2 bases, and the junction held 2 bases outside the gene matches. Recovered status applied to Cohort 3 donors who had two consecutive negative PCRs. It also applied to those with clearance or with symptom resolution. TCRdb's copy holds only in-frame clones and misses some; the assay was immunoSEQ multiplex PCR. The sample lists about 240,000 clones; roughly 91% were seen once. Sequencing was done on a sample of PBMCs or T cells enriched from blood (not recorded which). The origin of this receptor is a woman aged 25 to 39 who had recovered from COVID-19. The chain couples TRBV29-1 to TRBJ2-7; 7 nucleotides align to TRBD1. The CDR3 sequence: CSAGQPYEQYF. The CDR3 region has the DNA TGCAGCGCGGGACAGCCCTACGAGCAGTACTTC.